This TCR beta chain was retrieved from a study of blood T cell repertoires in COVID-19. Study information: The cDNA or gDNA used as material had been derived from T cells, B-cell-depleted T cells, or PBMCs.

In the study's own analysis: Amplification with reference gene primers provided the estimates of nucleated cell counts. Profiled with immunoSEQ multiplex PCR; TCRdb holds only in-frame clones, not every one. Clone size and the V and J calls come from that table; the DNA yielded D and trimming. The sample yields about 190,000 clones, more than 70% seen once. Trimming pared 6 bases from V and 7 bases from J, leaving 13 bases between. The CDR3 has 11 amino acids. Germline V gives CDR1 DFQATT, CDR2 SNEGSKA (reference sequence). The receptor comes from a woman older than 75 with active or convalescent COVID-19. This chain links TRBV20-1 with TRBJ2-7, with TRBD2 as a possible D gene (6 bases). Sequenced sample: peripheral blood. The CDR3 DNA is TGCAGTGCCTCGAGTGGGGGGGAGCAGTACTTC. This encodes CSASSGGEQYF.